One sample yielded the 26 T cell receptor beta chains listed below, sequenced in a study of beta chain features in type 1 diabetes. Expressed TCRB transcripts got sequenced, as all isolated RNA was reverse transcribed. The repertoire was sequenced with immunoSEQ multiplex PCR; TCRdb's copy has only in-frame clones and lacks some. The data show about 930,000 clones, 17% seen once. Sequencing was performed on naive CD4+ T cells from blood. The origin of the receptors is a woman aged 18-30 years in good health.

The chain uses TRBV18 and TRBJ2-2; 8 nucleotides match TRBD1. Trimming at V came to 4 bases and at J to 1 base, leaving 11 bases not matched to a gene. CDR3 size: 18 residues. CDR1 and CDR2 from the germline V gene are KGHSH and LQKENI. The DNA of the CDR3 is TGTGCCAGCTCACATTTGCCCAGGGGGCCATTGAACACCGGGGAGCTGTTTTTT. Translated: CASSHLPRGPLNTGELFF.

The CDR3 protein is CASSLRDRETQYF. The CDR3 DNA sequence: TGCGCCAGCAGCCTCCGGGACAGGGAGACCCAGTACTTC. The chain has TRBV5-1 and TRBJ2-5; 8 bases fit TRBD1. With 4 bases clipped from V and 5 bases from J, the junction kept 4 bases outside the gene matches. The CDR3 sequence is 13 residues long. Germline V gene sequence: CDR1 SGHRS, CDR2 YFSETQ.

The V and J genes are TRBV28 and TRBJ2-3; D ambiguous. Trimming took off 7 bases at V and 2 bases at J, with 10 bases between the two ends. The germline V gene encodes CDR1 MDHEN and CDR2 SYDVKM. This CDR3 is built from 13 residues. The CDR3 bases are TGTGCCAGCACAGAGACATCCACAGATACGCAGTATTTT. It codes for CASTETSTDTQYF.

The rearrangement joins TRBV9 to TRBJ2-3, with D uncertain. The CDR3 covers 13 residues. V dropped 0 bases and J dropped 3 bases, with 5 bases sitting between them. CDR1 is SGDLS, CDR2 YYNGEE, per germline. This CDR3 reads CASSVEGTDTQYF. CDR3 DNA: TGTGCCAGCAGCGTAGAGGGTACAGATACGCAGTATTTT.

This clone was detected only a few times. The chain recombines TRBV11-2 with TRBJ2-7, with D uncertain. This CDR3 comprises 14 residues. V shed 0 bases and J shed 0 bases, with 6 bases lying between them. Looked up from germline, CDR1 is SGHAT and CDR2 is FQNNGV. CDR3 bases: TGTGCCAGCAGCTTAGATGACGGCTCCTACGAGCAGTACTTC. Protein product: CASSLDDGSYEQYF.

The chain employs TRBV2 and TRBJ2-7; 7 nucleotides agree with TRBD1. The CDR3 totals 14 residues. V lost 3 bases and J lost 5; bases outside the gene matches: 7. Germline V gene sequence: CDR1 SNHLY, CDR2 FYNNEI. The CDR3 is CASSDVQGWNEQYF. The DNA for the CDR3 is TGTGCCAGCAGTGATGTACAGGGGTGGAACGAGCAGTACTTC.

The CDR3 protein is CASSLGADQPQHF. CDR3 sequence (DNA): TGTGCCAGCAGCTTGGGGGCCGATCAGCCCCAGCATTTT. This sequence joins TRBV5-4 and TRBJ1-5; D gene uncertain. CDR1 and CDR2 from the germline V gene are SGHNT and YYREEE (reference sequence). Between the trimmed V and J ends, which lost 0 bases and 5 bases, there was a span of 6 bases. The CDR3 has 13 residues. The full variable domain, rest sourced from reference TRBV5-4 and TRBJ1-5, is ETGVTQSPTHLIKTRGQQVTLRCSSQSGHNTVSWYQQALGQGPQFIFQYYREEENGRGNFPPRFSGLQFPNYSSELNVNALELDDSALYLCASSLGADQPQHFGDGTRLSIL.

This clone was seen a handful of times. The V and J genes are TRBV11-2 and TRBJ2-1; 7 nucleotides line up with TRBD1. This CDR3 contains 13 residues. CDR1 and CDR2 (germline): SGHAT, FQNNGV. The CDR3 loop is CCVGQYLGDEQFF. Here the CDR3 DNA reads TGTTGTGTGGGACAGTATCTAGGGGATGAGCAGTTCTTC.

Details on this clone: The same CDR3 also results from other DNA sequences found in this sample. The chain is built from TRBV2 and TRBJ2-5; no definite D call. The ends were cut back, 1 base at V and 4 bases at J, with 4 bases in the middle. The germline V gene encodes CDR1 SNHLY and CDR2 FYNNEI. The CDR3 totals 12 residues. The CDR3: CASSEGGETQYF. The CDR3 bases are TGTGCCAGCAGTGAAGGAGGAGAGACCCAGTACTTC.

V usage is TRBV18 and J usage is TRBJ1-1; no clear D. Trimming removed 6 bases from V and 8 bases from J, with 16 bases in between. The CDR3 has 13 amino acids. Germline CDR1 is KGHSH and CDR2 is LQKENI. CDR3 region: CASSPSQVEEAFF. The CDR3 coding sequence is TGTGCCAGCTCTCCGAGCCAGGTGGAGGAAGCTTTCTTT.

The chain uses TRBV29-1 and TRBJ2-3, with 8 bases fitting TRBD1. The germline V gene has CDR1 SQVTM and CDR2 ANQGSEA. This CDR3 is built from 14 residues. Trimming took 7 bases from V and 5 from J; bases not matched to a gene: 11. The CDR3: CSAYRGLGRDTQYF. CDR3 coding DNA: TGCAGCGCTTACAGGGGGTTGGGGCGAGATACGCAGTATTTT.

This clone was observed a few times. The rearrangement uses TRBV21-1 and TRBJ2-5. TRBV21-1 has pseudogene status. The CDR3 has 12 amino acids. CDR3 sequence: CASRPRQETQYF. DNA of the CDR3: TGTGCCAGCCGCCCTCGACAAGAGACCCAGTACTTC.

This clone was seen a few times. CDR3 amino acids: CASSLSGEGTQYF. CDR3 in DNA: TGTGCCAGCAGTTTAAGTGGGGAGGGGACCCAGTACTTC. The genes are TRBV28 and TRBJ2-5, with TRBD2 identical over 7 bases. With V trimmed by 2 bases and J by 7 bases, 4 bases remained unmatched. Germline CDR1 MDHEN, CDR2 SYDVKM. This CDR3 region has 13 residues.

This clone was observed a handful of times. J is TRBJ2-1 and V is TRBV7-2, with a possible D match to TRBD1 (6 bases). The germline gives CDR1 SGHTA, CDR2 FQGNSA. This CDR3 has 14 residues. Trimming removed 1 base from V and 10 bases from J, with 14 bases in between. The CDR3 reads CASSLVGGTGEQFF. CDR3 DNA sequence: TGTGCCAGCAGCTTAGTTGGGGGTACAGGGGAGCAGTTCTTC.

The chain recombines TRBV6-5 with TRBJ2-2; tentative D call: TRBD2 (6 bases). CDR3 length: 15 amino acids. The V gene lost 6 bases and the J gene lost 3 bases, with 14 bases spanning the gap. The V gene's germline CDR1 is MNHEY and CDR2 SVGAGI. The CDR3 coding sequence is TGTGCCAGCAGGCGCGGGACGGCGGACACCGGGGAGCTGTTTTTT. This encodes CASRRGTADTGELFF.

This clone was recorded a few times. The V call is TRBV7-9, the J call TRBJ1-2; D is uncertain. V lost 1 base and J 5 bases, leaving 14 bases between the germline ends. CDR1 SEHNR and CDR2 FQNEAQ come from the germline V gene (reference sequence). The CDR3 length is 15 residues. The DNA for the CDR3 is TGTGCCAGCAGCTTAGGCTCCGTCCGGGGTTATGGCTACACCTTC. It specifies CASSLGSVRGYGYTF.

This clone was counted between two and nine times. V and J are TRBV27 and TRBJ1-2, with 8 bases matching TRBD1. V trimming: 3 bases; J trimming: 3 bases; junction bases outside the gene matches: 6. Germline values: CDR1 MNHEY, CDR2 SMNVEV (reference sequence). CDR3 length equals 15 residues. CDR3 in amino acids: CASSLAAGGHYGYTF. The CDR3 DNA sequence: TGTGCCAGCAGTTTGGCCGCAGGGGGCCACTATGGCTACACCTTC.

A few counts support this clone. V gene TRBV7-3 combines with J gene TRBJ2-7; a weak D match, TRBD2 (6 bases). V lost 2 bases, J lost 3 bases, and 20 bases lay in between. This CDR3 spans 17 amino acids. Germline V lookup: CDR1 SGHTA, CDR2 FQGTGA. Written as DNA, the CDR3 is TGTGCCAGCAGCTTATTGGGTCCGGCTAGCGAGAGCTACGAGCAGTACTTC. Amino acid sequence: CASSLLGPASESYEQYF.

This clone has only a few counts. The rearrangement joins TRBV29-1 to TRBJ2-7; a possible D gene is TRBD1 (6 bases). The CDR3 is 13 amino acids. The V end lost 2 bases, the J end lost 2 bases, and 10 bases lay between the germline ends. CDR1 is SQVTM and CDR2 is ANQGSEA in the germline V gene. As DNA, the CDR3 is TGCAGCGTTGAAAAGACAGGTACCTACGAGCAGTACTTC. Translation gives CSVEKTGTYEQYF.

CDR3 bases: TGTGCCAGCAGTTACCGGGCGGCAGGTAGCTCCTACGAGCAGTACTTC. Its translation is CASSYRAAGSSYEQYF. J is TRBJ2-7 and V is TRBV6-6; D not resolved. The V gene's germline CDR1 is MNHNY and CDR2 SVGAGI (reference sequence). The germline V and J ends were trimmed by 2 bases and 0 bases, with 14 bases remaining between them. The CDR3 runs to 16 residues.

This clone was seen a few times. The chain uses TRBV7-9 and TRBJ1-4; no reliable D call. Trimming removed 10 bases at V and 7 bases at J, with 34 bases between. This CDR3 has 19 residues. Germline V gene data show CDR1 as SEHNR and CDR2 as FQNEAQ (reference sequence). The CDR3 spells CATMSAAYRSRTGSEKLFF. The CDR3 region has the DNA TGTGCCACCATGAGCGCAGCTTATCGTAGCAGGACGGGGAGTGAAAAACTGTTTTTT.

The gene calls are TRBV10-3 and TRBJ2-1; D uncertain. V lost 0 bases to trimming and J lost 8 bases, with 5 bases between them. The CDR3 is 12 amino acids. Germline values: CDR1 ENHRY, CDR2 SYGVKD. The CDR3: CAISESPHEQFF. The CDR3 region has the DNA TGTGCCATCAGTGAGTCTCCCCATGAGCAGTTCTTC.

A few counts support this clone. V usage is TRBV5-5 and J usage is TRBJ2-7; D perhaps matches TRBD1 (6 bases). V was trimmed by 1 base and J by 2 bases, leaving 16 bases between them. Per the germline V gene, CDR1 is SGHKS and CDR2 is YYEKEE (reference sequence). This CDR3 spans 16 amino acids. Here the CDR3 DNA reads TGTGCCAGCAGCTTGAGTTGGTGGGACACCACCTACGAGCAGTACTTC. Its translation is CASSLSWWDTTYEQYF.

The sample holds a few counts of this clone. The chain uses TRBV29-1 and TRBJ1-1; D remains unclear. The germline V gene has CDR1 SQVTM and CDR2 ANQGSEA. This CDR3 has 14 amino acids. The V end lost 4 bases, the J end lost 1 base, and 13 bases lay between the germline ends. The chain's CDR3 is CSVGLTTANTEAFF. CDR3 nucleotides: TGCAGCGTTGGTTTGACTACTGCGAACACTGAAGCTTTCTTT.

This rearrangement joins TRBV6-1 to TRBJ1-2, with 7 bases that match TRBD1. The length of the CDR3 is 12 residues. From germline, CDR1 is MNHNS and CDR2 SASEGT. J was trimmed by 10 bases and V by 7 bases; bases with no gene match: 9. CDR3 protein: CASTWDSNSYTF. CDR3 nucleotides: TGTGCCAGCACCTGGGACAGTAACTCCTACACCTTC.

This clone was picked up one time. V is TRBV5-6 and J is TRBJ1-5, with a tentative D call TRBD1 (5 bases). V was cut by 4 bases and J by 0 bases, with 20 bases left in between. The CDR3 covers 18 residues. CDR1 and CDR2 (germline): SGHDT, YYEEEE. The CDR3 sequence: CASSQGGSGQGSNQPQHF. The CDR3 bases are TGTGCCAGCAGCCAGGGCGGAAGCGGCCAGGGTAGCAATCAGCCCCAGCATTTT.